This TCR beta chain comes out of a study of technical replicates of blood from several donors. Germline loops: CDR1 PRHDT, CDR2 FYEKMQ (reference sequence). This CDR3 is built from 13 residues. V dropped 4 bases and J dropped 6; count of bases not matched to a gene: 2. This clone was found a few times. Clones were sequenced by immunoSEQ multiplex PCR, and TCRdb holds only the in-frame ones, with some missing. There are some 62,000 clones in the sample; approximately 86% occur only once, and over 4% lies in the top ten. Sequencing used PBMCs. This clonotype was obtained from a human donor in good health. Some clones in this sample may be carry-over from other donors' samples. The chain joins TRBV13 to TRBJ1-1; TRBD1 matches at 10 bases. The CDR3 loop is CASSSDRGAEAFF. The CDR3 region has the DNA TGTGCCAGCAGCTCGGACAGGGGGGCTGAAGCTTTCTTT.